This TCR beta chain is drawn from a study of T cells in Graves' hyperthyroidism and ophthalmopathy. For this clonotype: The antigen remains undetermined. This may be a read error: a much more frequent sequence differs by one nucleotide.

Points from the study as a whole: For ophthalmopathy, model prediction preceded onset by a median about 6.4 months.

Germline loops: CDR1 SQVTM, CDR2 ANQGSEA. The length of the CDR3 is 11 residues. The TCR beta CDR3 regions underwent amplification using RNA transcripts as the source. TCR CDR3 regions were first amplified by RT-PCR with HTBI primers. Each CDR3 protein is one row after TCRdb ran MiXCR on the multiplex PCR reads. The profile shows 600,000 to 650,000 distinct CDR3 sequences, about 17% of them singletons. The clonotype was recovered from a woman aged 25 to 45 with Graves' hyperthyroidism. Specimen: blood. The chain links TRBV29-1 to TRBJ2-5; 9 positions agree with TRBD2. The CDR3 reads CIGGLAETQYF. CDR3 nucleotide sequence: TGCATCGGGGGACTAGCAGAGACCCAGTACTTC.